This T cell receptor beta chain was obtained from a study of blood T cell repertoires in COVID-19. Across the study: PBMCs, B-cell-depleted T cells, or T cells provided the cDNA or gDNA that made up the material.

The V gene's germline CDR1 is SGHNT and CDR2 YYREEE (reference sequence). The V and J ends lost 2 bases and 9 bases, in that order; junction bases with no gene match: 10. CDR3 length: 16 amino acids. Cohort allocation depended upon clinical history that participants reported. The repertoire was sequenced with immunoSEQ multiplex PCR; TCRdb's copy has only in-frame clones and lacks some. The sample holds 250,000 to 300,000 clones, 91% seen once. The source is a human donor in a cohort exposed to, infected with or recovered from COVID-19 (not recorded which). The donor label of this sample is uncertain. J is TRBJ2-1 and V is TRBV5-4, with 11 bases lining up with TRBD2. Sequenced input: PBMCs or T cells enriched from blood (not recorded which). CDR3 DNA: TGTGCCAGCAGCTTAGGTAGCGGGGGGGCGATTGGTGAGCAGTTCTTC. This sequence encodes CASSLGSGGAIGEQFF.